This TCR beta chain was sequenced during a study of breast tumors, draining lymph nodes, adjacent tissues. TCRdb re-analysed the multiplex PCR reads in MiXCR, keeping a single row per CDR3 protein. The sample has 20,000 to 25,000 distinct CDR3 sequences; roughly 21% are singletons. This clonotype is medium-sized (0.01 to 0.1%) within its sample. Antigen unknown. The CDR3 sequence is 12 residues long. Per germline, CDR1 SQVTM and CDR2 ANQGSEA. V shed 7 bases, J shed 8 bases, and the junction held 9 bases outside the gene matches. The study's findings and limits: Luminal-like breast cancer showed significantly greater tumor-nontumor repertoire similarity than basal-like breast cancer did. Tumor TCR diversity was below lymph nodes but above nontumor tissue. The data were judged consistent with most tumor T cells coming from lymph node and expanding in tumor.

Sequenced material: breast tumor tissue. The chain is built from TRBV29-1 and TRBJ1-2, with 8 bases aligning to TRBD1. The TCR was taken from a female donor with breast cancer. Some clones in this sample may be carry-over from other donors' samples. The CDR3 spells CSAVSDREGYTF. In DNA form, the CDR3 reads TGCAGCGCTGTATCGGACAGGGAGGGCTACACCTTC.